This TCR beta chain was observed in a study of cytomegalovirus exposure and HLA in healthy donors. Whole-study findings and limits: In vitro checks showed that a few CMV-associated chains really do target CMV antigens. Researchers counted 164 TCR beta chains as cytomegalovirus-associated.

The primer mix had 60 Vbeta and 13 Jbeta primers. The repertoire was sequenced with immunoSEQ multiplex PCR; TCRdb's copy has only in-frame clones and lacks some. This repertoire shows about 96,000 clones, roughly 74% found once; its top ten account for over 12%. CDR3 size: 15 residues. The V end was cut by 3 bases, the J end by 8 bases, with 16 bases between. Germline CDR1 LNHDA, CDR2 SQIVND (reference sequence). This clone was seen just once. The antigen is undetermined. The sequenced material came from PBMCs. V is TRBV19 and J is TRBJ1-4; D gene unclear. This TCR derives from a woman between 70 and 85 years old in good health and CMV-seropositive. The CDR3 bases are TGTGCCAGTAGTATGGGAACCGGACCGGGAGAAAAACTGTTTTTT. Its translation: CASSMGTGPGEKLFF. Full variable domain (rest looked up from reference TRBV19 and TRBJ1-4): DGGITQSPKYLFRKEGQNVTLSCEQNLNHDAMYWYRQDPGQGLRLIYYSQIVNDFQKGDIAEGYSVSREKKESFPLTVTSAQKNPTAFYLCASSMGTGPGEKLFFGSGTQLSVL.